Listed below are T cell receptor beta chains from one sample, sequenced in a study of CD8 T cells in Susac syndrome. TCRdb analysed the immunoSEQ multiplex PCR reads with MiXCR anew, one entry per CDR3 protein. The repertoire includes 140,000 or so distinct CDR3 sequences, nearly 97% of them detected once, and over 0.075% sits in the top ten. Sequencing input: CD4+ T cells from PBMCs. The origin of the receptors is a human donor with Susac syndrome. Both conserved end residues are part of each CDR3. A D gene is named only where the DNA matches it firmly. Size is stated for part of the rows, as once, few or many counts, or as a class when the clone is expanded.

>-|TRBJ2-5|-|TRBV7-9
TGTGCCAGCAGCGCCCGATGGGGTGAGACCCAGTACTTC
CASSARWGETQYF
>once|TRBJ2-5|-|TRBV12-3/TRBV12-4
TGTGCCAGCAGTCGGGAGTCGGAGACCCAGTACTTC
CASSRESETQYF
>once|TRBJ1-5|-|TRBV20-1
TGCAGTGCTTCCACCGGGACAACGGTCAATCAGCCCCAGCATTTT
CSASTGTTVNQPQHF
>-|TRBJ2-3|-|TRBV13
TGTGCCAGCAGCTTTAGGGGCCGGGCTTCGGATACGCAGTATTTT
CASSFRGRASDTQYF
>once|TRBJ2-5|TRBD1|TRBV4-1
TGCGCCAGCAGCCATACCGGGACAGGCCAAGAGACCCAGTACTTC
CASSHTGTGQETQYF
>-|TRBJ2-3|TRBD2|TRBV5-6
TGTGCCAGCAGTTCCGAGCGGGGCGTCTCAGATACGCAGTATTTT
CASSSERGVSDTQYF
>-|TRBJ2-3|TRBD2|TRBV5-1
TGCGCCAGCAGCTTTAGCGGGAGGGCCGATGGAGATACGCAGTATTTT
CASSFSGRADGDTQYF
>few|TRBJ1-1|-|TRBV3-1
TGTGCCAGCAGCTTGGGCACGTTGAACACTGAAGCTTTCTTT
CASSLGTLNTEAFF
>-|TRBJ1-1|-|TRBV7-2
TGTGCCAGCAGCTTATCTCCCGCGAGGACTGAAGCTTTCTTT
CASSLSPARTEAFF
>-|TRBJ1-2|-|TRBV24-1
TGTGCCACCAGTGTAACAGGGACCCATGGCTACACCTTC
CATSVTGTHGYTF
>-|TRBJ1-5|TRBD1|TRBV27
TGTGCCAGCAGTTTAAGACAGGGATCGGGACAGCCCCAGCATTTT
CASSLRQGSGQPQHF
>-|TRBJ2-7|-|TRBV15
TGTGCCACCAGCAGAGTGGTGGGGCAAACCTACGAGCAGTACTTC
CATSRVVGQTYEQYF
>once|TRBJ2-3|-|TRBV20-1
TGCAGTGCTGGCCCGTCCACAGATACGCAGTATTTT
CSAGPSTDTQYF
>-|TRBJ2-1|-|TRBV7-9
TGTGCCAGCAGCCTCCTTGAAGGGCGCAATGAGCAGTTCTTC
CASSLLEGRNEQFF
>-|TRBJ2-3|TRBD2|TRBV4-1
TGCGCCAGCAGCCAAGACCGTATGGGGACTAGCATGACAGATACGCAGTATTTT
CASSQDRMGTSMTDTQYF
>-|TRBJ1-1|-|TRBV20-1
TGCAGTGTTAGGGACACTGAAGCTTTCTTT
CSVRDTEAFF
>-|TRBJ1-5|-|TRBV6-2/TRBV6-3
TGTGCCAGCAGCCTCGGGACGGATTATCAGCCCCAGCATTTT
CASSLGTDYQPQHF
>-|TRBJ2-5|-|TRBV5-6
TGTGCCAGCAGCTGGCGGGACAGCCAAGAGACCCAGTACTTC
CASSWRDSQETQYF
>once|TRBJ2-7|TRBD2|TRBV28
TGTGCCAGCAGGACATCGGGGGGGGCGGGTTACGAGCAGTACTTC
CASRTSGGAGYEQYF
>-|TRBJ1-6|-|TRBV18
TGTGCCACCCGACGGGGAGACTCACCCCTCCACTTT
CATRRGDSPLHF
>-|TRBJ1-4|TRBD1|TRBV7-9
TGTGCCAGCAGCTCCGACAGGGCGCACGGTGAAAAACTGTTTTTT
CASSSDRAHGEKLFF
>-|TRBJ2-5|TRBD2|TRBV29-1
TGCAGCGTGCGGGGGGGCGAGAAGACCCAGTACTTC
CSVRGGEKTQYF
>-|TRBJ2-3|-|TRBV20-1
TGCAGTGCTACGAGGGGCACAGATACGCAGTATTTT
CSATRGTDTQYF
>once|TRBJ2-2|-|TRBV5-1
TGCGCCAGCAGCCTACAGGGAATCACCGGGGAGCTGTTTTTT
CASSLQGITGELFF
>-|TRBJ2-1|TRBD2|TRBV9
TGTGCCAGCAGCCCCCGACTAGCGAATGAGCAGTTCTTC
CASSPRLANEQFF
>-|TRBJ2-5|-|TRBV5-4
TGTGCCAGCAGCTTGCTGGGGGCTGGGGAGACCCAGTACTTC
CASSLLGAGETQYF
>-|TRBJ2-3|-|TRBV2
TGTGCCAGCGATGTTGCAGATACGCAGTATTTT
CASDVADTQYF
>-|TRBJ2-7|-|TRBV5-1
TGCGCCAGCAGCGTACAGGGGATTGGGGCTAGCGGCTACGAGCAGTACTTC
CASSVQGIGASGYEQYF
>-|TRBJ1-1|-|TRBV20-1
TGCAGTGCTAGAGTAGTCGGGCAGGGTGAAGCTTTCTTT
CSARVVGQGEAFF
>-|TRBJ2-1|TRBD1|TRBV14
TGTGCCAGCAGCCACCAAGCAGGGGGCCCCTACAATGAGCAGTTCTTC
CASSHQAGGPYNEQFF
>-|TRBJ1-1|-|TRBV28
TGTGCCAGCAGCGTCAGGGTGGACACTGAAGCTTTCTTT
CASSVRVDTEAFF
>-|TRBJ2-7|-|TRBV20-1
TGCAGTGCCAGACGCGGAGGGCAGACCTACGAGCAGTACTTC
CSARRGGQTYEQYF
>once|TRBJ2-2|-|TRBV7-9
TGTGCCAGCAGTCAAGACGGTCTAGGCGGGGAGCTGTTTTTT
CASSQDGLGGELFF
>-|TRBJ1-2|TRBD1|TRBV3-1
TGTGCCAGCAGCTGGACAGGCCTCTATGGCTACACCTTC
CASSWTGLYGYTF
>-|TRBJ1-2|-|TRBV25-1
TGTGCCAGCAGTGACCCATCCGGGACAATTTATGGCTACACCTTC
CASSDPSGTIYGYTF
>-|TRBJ1-5|-|TRBV20-1
TGCAGTGCTACCACAGGGAAGGGAAGCAATCAGCCCCAGCATTTT
CSATTGKGSNQPQHF
>-|TRBJ2-6|TRBD1|TRBV29-1
TGCAGCGTCAGGGGGCCAGGGGCCAACGTCCTGACTTTC
CSVRGPGANVLTF
>-|TRBJ2-2|TRBD2|TRBV5-1
TGCGCCAGCAGCCCGGCAGGTAGCGGGAGCCCCGGGGAGCTGTTTTTT
CASSPAGSGSPGELFF
>-|TRBJ2-7|-|TRBV25-1
TGTGCCAGCAGTAATCCGGGGAGCCACGAGCAGTACTTC
CASSNPGSHEQYF
>-|TRBJ2-3|TRBD2|TRBV29-1
TGCAGCGTTGAATCCGGACTAGCGATAGATACGCAGTATTTT
CSVESGLAIDTQYF
>-|TRBJ2-3|-|TRBV7-6
TGTGCCAGCAGCACGGGGGACCAGGGGGGTACAGATACGCAGTATTTT
CASSTGDQGGTDTQYF
>once|TRBJ2-3|-|TRBV2
TGTGCCAGCAGTGTATCTCAAGCCCCTACGCAGTATTTT
CASSVSQAPTQYF
>-|TRBJ2-5|-|TRBV29-1
TGCAGCGCCGCAAAATCCTCTAGCAGACAAGAGACCCAGTACTTC
CSAAKSSSRQETQYF
>-|TRBJ2-4|-|TRBV4-1
TGCGCCAGCAGCCAACCTTCAGCTAGGGACATTCAGTACTTC
CASSQPSARDIQYF
>-|TRBJ2-2|-|TRBV12-3/TRBV12-4
TGTGCCAGCAACAATGAGGGGCGCACCGGGGAGCTGTTTTTT
CASNNEGRTGELFF
>-|TRBJ1-1|-|TRBV29-1
TGCAGCGTTGAACCCGACAGAAACACTGAAGCTTTCTTT
CSVEPDRNTEAFF
>-|TRBJ1-2|-|TRBV5-6
TGTGCCAGCAGCTACGCGGTGGGCTACACCTTC
CASSYAVGYTF
>-|TRBJ2-3|-|TRBV3-1
TGTGCCAGCAGCCAAAGCACAGATACGCAGTATTTT
CASSQSTDTQYF